This passage covers 15 T cell receptor beta chains from one sample sequenced in a study of shared clonotypes between healthy human individuals. Sequencing was performed with immunoSEQ multiplex PCR; in TCRdb, only in-frame clones are kept and a portion is missing. The sample lists fewer than 1.8 million clones, approximately 98.5% occurring once. The sequencing sample was made of naive CD4+ T cells sorted from blood. Subset indicated: CD45RA+ positively selected. These receptor sequences come from a man aged 30 to 39 in good health.

For this clone: Other DNA sequences in this sample translate to the same CDR3. The chain uses TRBV14 and TRBJ2-3; a possible D gene is TRBD2 (6 bases). Germline V CDR1 and CDR2: SGHDN, FVKESK. Trimming removed 4 bases from V and 0 bases from J, with 8 bases in between. The CDR3 is made up of 14 amino acids. This CDR3 reads CASSPGLSTDTQYF. As DNA, the CDR3 is TGTGCCAGCAGCCCGGGACTGAGCACAGATACGCAGTATTTT.

The genes are TRBV7-9 and TRBJ2-5; D tentatively fits TRBD1 or TRBD2 (5 bases each). V dropped 5 bases and J dropped 4 bases, with 17 bases sitting between them. Looked up from germline, CDR1 is SEHNR and CDR2 is FQNEAQ (reference sequence). The CDR3 is made up of 15 amino acids. CDR3 nucleotide sequence: TGTGCCAGCAGCCCTGGGACGGTACCGTCAGAGACCCAGTACTTC. This codes for CASSPGTVPSETQYF.

The CDR3 DNA reads TGTGCCACCAGCAGGGATACGACCGGGGAGCTGTTTTTT. Translated: CATSRDTTGELFF. V is TRBV15 and J is TRBJ2-2; D ambiguous. Germline CDR1 reads LNHNV; CDR2 reads YYDKDF (reference sequence). The CDR3 extends over 13 amino acids. V lost 3 bases and J 5 bases, leaving 7 bases between the germline ends.

The chain joins TRBV5-1 to TRBJ2-1; D not resolved. Trimming left V 3 bases short and J 7 bases short, with 8 bases between. Looked up from germline, CDR1 is SGHRS and CDR2 is YFSETQ. The CDR3 is 12 residues long. CDR3 in amino acids: CASSYGPNEQFF. CDR3 nucleotides: TGCGCCAGCAGCTACGGACCTAATGAGCAGTTCTTC. The entire variable domain, with the rest obtained from reference TRBV5-1 and TRBJ2-1, is as follows: KAGVTQTPRYLIKTRGQQVTLSCSPISGHRSVSWYQQTPGQGLQFLFEYFSETQRNKGNFPGRFSGRQFSNSRSEMNVSTLELGDSALYLCASSYGPNEQFFGPGTRLTVL.

This rearrangement joins TRBV29-1 to TRBJ1-4, with D maybe TRBD1 (5 bases). V dropped 4 bases and J dropped 8 bases, with 14 bases sitting between them. The CDR3 is made up of 13 amino acids. From germline, CDR1 is SQVTM and CDR2 ANQGSEA. This CDR3 is CSVVGRFHEKLFF. The CDR3, as DNA: TGCAGCGTTGTGGGGCGGTTTCACGAAAAACTGTTTTTT.

CDR3 nucleotide sequence: TGTGCCAGCAGCTTAGCCGGGAGGCCCAGGGGTAGTAATGAAAAACTGTTTTTT. Protein product: CASSLAGRPRGSNEKLFF. The chain joins TRBV7-8 to TRBJ1-4; a possible D gene is TRBD1 (6 bases). Trimming removed 0 bases at V and 4 bases at J, with 18 bases between. This CDR3 comprises 18 residues. CDR1 is SGHVS, CDR2 FQNEAQ, per germline.

This sequence joins TRBV4-3 and TRBJ1-5, with D maybe TRBD1 (5 bases). CDR1 LGHNA and CDR2 YSLEER come from the germline V gene. The length of the CDR3 is 15 residues. With 0 bases removed from V and 7 bases from J, the gap between germline ends came to 13 bases. CDR3 bases: TGCGCCAGCAGCCAAGATCACCTATGGGGGCAGCCCCAGCATTTT. Protein product: CASSQDHLWGQPQHF.

This clone showed up just once. The rearrangement links TRBV6-5 to TRBJ2-1; 9 bases match TRBD2. The J segment lost 7 bases and the V segment lost 0 bases, leaving 4 bases of the junction unmatched. CDR1 and CDR2 from the germline V gene are MNHEY and SVGAGI. This CDR3 comprises 15 residues. The CDR3 DNA reads as TGTGCCAGCAGTTACTCCCTAGCGGGATCGAATGAGCAGTTCTTC. It translates to CASSYSLAGSNEQFF.

V is TRBV11-2 and J is TRBJ2-5, with D possibly called TRBD1 or TRBD2 (6 bases each). The germline V gene encodes CDR1 SGHAT and CDR2 FQNNGV. With 5 bases removed from V and 5 bases from J, the gap between germline ends came to 18 bases. This CDR3 is built from 15 residues. This CDR3 reads CASSLEGGKLETQYF. The CDR3 nucleotides are TGTGCCAGCAGCCTGGAGGGGGGAAAATTGGAGACCCAGTACTTC.

V and J are TRBV29-1 and TRBJ1-1; unclear D gene. V lost 4 bases and J lost 4, with 7 bases in between. Per the germline V gene, CDR1 is SQVTM and CDR2 is ANQGSEA. This CDR3 has 11 residues. The CDR3 loop is CSVVSPTEAFF. The CDR3 bases are TGCAGCGTTGTTTCCCCCACTGAAGCTTTCTTT. The whole variable domain, remainder taken from reference TRBV29-1 and TRBJ1-1, is SAVISQKPSRDICQRGTSLTIQCQVDSQVTMMFWYRQQPGQSLTLIATANQGSEATYESGFVIDKFPISRPNLTFSTLTVSNMSPEDSSIYLCSVVSPTEAFFGQGTRLTVV.

V gene TRBV19 combines with J gene TRBJ1-5; TRBD1 is a possible D gene (6 bases). With 2 bases removed from V and 2 bases from J, the gap between germline ends came to 10 bases. Germline CDR1 LNHDA, CDR2 SQIVND (reference sequence). There are 15 residues in the CDR3. CDR3 residues: CASSITGKGNQPQHF. DNA of the CDR3: TGTGCCAGTAGTATAACAGGGAAAGGCAATCAGCCCCAGCATTTT. Together with reference TRBV19 and TRBJ1-5, the CDR3 gives the full variable domain: DGGITQSPKYLFRKEGQNVTLSCEQNLNHDAMYWYRQDPGQGLRLIYYSQIVNDFQKGDIAEGYSVSREKKESFPLTVTSAQKNPTAFYLCASSITGKGNQPQHFGDGTRLSIL.

Here the CDR3 DNA reads TGTGCCAGCAGCTTAGGCCCCGAAGCCACCGGGGAGCTGTTTTTT. Protein: CASSLGPEATGELFF. V and J are TRBV7-6 and TRBJ2-2, with D hard to call. This CDR3 has 15 amino acids. The V gene's germline CDR1 is SGHVS and CDR2 FNYEAQ. V gave up 1 base and J gave up 4 bases, with 10 bases separating them.

The chain carries TRBV28 and TRBJ1-3; no firm D call. Germline CDR1 reads MDHEN; CDR2 reads SYDVKM. The germline V and J ends were trimmed by 6 bases and 2 bases, with 14 bases remaining between them. CDR3 length: 15 amino acids. CDR3 sequence (DNA): TGTGCCAGCAGAGCCTCGGGTTTAACTGGAAACACCATATATTTT. This translates into CASRASGLTGNTIYF. The whole variable domain, filled in from reference TRBV28 and TRBJ1-3, reads DVKVTQSSRYLVKRTGEKVFLECVQDMDHENMFWYRQDPGLGLRLIYFSYDVKMKEKGDIPEGYSVSREKKERFSLILESASTNQTSMYLCASRASGLTGNTIYFGEGSWLTVV.

This chain joins TRBV5-1 and TRBJ2-7, with 7 bases fitting TRBD1. The V gene's germline CDR1 is SGHRS and CDR2 YFSETQ. V lost 4 bases and J lost 4; bases outside the gene matches: 8. CDR3 size: 14 residues. In DNA, the CDR3 is TGCGCCAGCAGCCTCCGGGACAGTCTGTACGAGCAGTACTTC. Its translation is CASSLRDSLYEQYF.

The sample holds one count of this clone. The chain is built from TRBV14 and TRBJ2-3; 10 bases fit TRBD2. V shed 4 bases, J shed 3 bases, and the junction held 7 bases outside the gene matches. CDR1 and CDR2 from the germline V gene are SGHDN and FVKESK. The CDR3 spans 16 residues. CDR3 protein: CASSPELAGPTDTQYF. CDR3 nucleotides: TGTGCCAGCAGCCCAGAACTAGCGGGACCTACAGATACGCAGTATTTT.